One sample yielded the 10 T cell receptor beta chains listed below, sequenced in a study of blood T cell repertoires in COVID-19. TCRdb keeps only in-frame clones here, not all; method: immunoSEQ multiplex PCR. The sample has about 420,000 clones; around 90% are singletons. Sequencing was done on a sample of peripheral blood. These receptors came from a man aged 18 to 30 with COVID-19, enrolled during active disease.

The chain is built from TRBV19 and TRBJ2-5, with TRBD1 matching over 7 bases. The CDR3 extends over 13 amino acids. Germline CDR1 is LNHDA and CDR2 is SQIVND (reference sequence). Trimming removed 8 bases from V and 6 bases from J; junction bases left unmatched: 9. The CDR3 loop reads CASEDRLRKTQYF. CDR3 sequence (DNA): TGTGCCAGTGAGGACAGGTTGAGGAAGACCCAGTACTTC.

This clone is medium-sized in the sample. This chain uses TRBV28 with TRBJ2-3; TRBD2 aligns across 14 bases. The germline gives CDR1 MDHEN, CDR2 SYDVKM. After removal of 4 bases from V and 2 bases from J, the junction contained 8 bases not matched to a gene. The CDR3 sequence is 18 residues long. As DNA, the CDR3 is TGTGCCAGCAGTTCTCGGACTAGCGGGGGGTACTACACAGATACGCAGTATTTT. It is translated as CASSSRTSGGYYTDTQYF.

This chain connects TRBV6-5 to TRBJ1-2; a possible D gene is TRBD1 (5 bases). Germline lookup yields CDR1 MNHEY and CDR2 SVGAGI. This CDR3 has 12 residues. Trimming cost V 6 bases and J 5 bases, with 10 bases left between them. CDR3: CASRGGRYGYTF. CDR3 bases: TGTGCCAGCAGGGGGGGAAGGTATGGCTACACCTTC.

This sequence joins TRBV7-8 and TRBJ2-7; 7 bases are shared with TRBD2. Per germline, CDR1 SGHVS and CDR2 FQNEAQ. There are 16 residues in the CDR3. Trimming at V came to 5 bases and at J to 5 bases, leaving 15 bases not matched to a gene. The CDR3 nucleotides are TGTGCCAGCAGCACATATAGCGGGCGCATCCCCAACGAGCAGTACTTC. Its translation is CASSTYSGRIPNEQYF.

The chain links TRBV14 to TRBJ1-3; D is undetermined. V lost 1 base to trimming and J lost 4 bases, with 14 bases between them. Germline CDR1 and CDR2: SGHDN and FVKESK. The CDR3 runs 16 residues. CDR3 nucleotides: TGTGCCAGCAGCCAAGTTGGAGGGCATCTCGGAAACACCATATATTTT. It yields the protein CASSQVGGHLGNTIYF.

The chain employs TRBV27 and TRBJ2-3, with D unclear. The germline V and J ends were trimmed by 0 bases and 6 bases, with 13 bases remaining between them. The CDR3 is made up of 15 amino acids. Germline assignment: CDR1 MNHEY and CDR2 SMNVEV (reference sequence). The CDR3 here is CASSLSSQPRDTQYF. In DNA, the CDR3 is TGTGCCAGCAGTTTATCGTCTCAGCCGAGGGATACGCAGTATTTT.

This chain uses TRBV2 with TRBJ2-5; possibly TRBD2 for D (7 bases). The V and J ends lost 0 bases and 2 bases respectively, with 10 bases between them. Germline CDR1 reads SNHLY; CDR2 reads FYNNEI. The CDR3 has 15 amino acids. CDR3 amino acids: CASSEAGGRQETQYF. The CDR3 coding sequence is TGTGCCAGCAGTGAAGCGGGGGGGCGACAAGAGACCCAGTACTTC.

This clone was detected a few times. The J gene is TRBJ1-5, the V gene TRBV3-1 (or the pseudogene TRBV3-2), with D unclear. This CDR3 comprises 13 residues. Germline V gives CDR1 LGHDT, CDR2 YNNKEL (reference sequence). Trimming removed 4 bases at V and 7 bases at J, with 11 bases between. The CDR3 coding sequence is TGTGCCAGCAGCCCTAATGAAGCCCAGCCCCAGCATTTT. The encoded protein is CASSPNEAQPQHF.

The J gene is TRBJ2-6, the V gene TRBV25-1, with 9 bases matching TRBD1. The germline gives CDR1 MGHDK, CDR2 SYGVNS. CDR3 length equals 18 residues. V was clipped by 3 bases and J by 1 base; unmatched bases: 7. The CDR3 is CASSDPGQGGSGANVLTF. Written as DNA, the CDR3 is TGTGCCAGCAGTGACCCGGGACAGGGCGGTTCTGGGGCCAACGTCCTGACTTTC.

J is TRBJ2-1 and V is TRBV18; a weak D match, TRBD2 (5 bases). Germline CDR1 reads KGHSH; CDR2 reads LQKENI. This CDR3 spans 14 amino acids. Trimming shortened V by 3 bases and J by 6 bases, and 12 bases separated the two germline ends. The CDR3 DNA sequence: TGTGCCAGCTCACCTCAGGAGGTGGGCAATGAGCAGTTCTTC. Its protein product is CASSPQEVGNEQFF.